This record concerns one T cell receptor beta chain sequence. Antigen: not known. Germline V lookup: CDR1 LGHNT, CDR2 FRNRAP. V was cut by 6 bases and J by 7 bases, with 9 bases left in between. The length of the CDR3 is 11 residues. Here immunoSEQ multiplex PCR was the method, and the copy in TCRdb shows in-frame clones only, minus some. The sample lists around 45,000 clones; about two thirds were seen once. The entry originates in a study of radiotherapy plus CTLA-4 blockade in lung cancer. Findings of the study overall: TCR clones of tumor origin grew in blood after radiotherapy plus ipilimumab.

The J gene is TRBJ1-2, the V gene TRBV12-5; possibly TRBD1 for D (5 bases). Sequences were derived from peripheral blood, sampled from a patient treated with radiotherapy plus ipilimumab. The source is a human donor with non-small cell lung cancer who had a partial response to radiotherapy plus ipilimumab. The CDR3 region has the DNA TGTGCTAGTGGATCAGGGATTGGCTACACCTTC. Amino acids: CASGSGIGYTF.